This T cell receptor beta chain was sequenced for a study of T cells after yellow fever vaccination. Production of TCR cDNA was by 5'RACE template switching, which also added a universal primer site and UMIs. MiXCR, run by TCRdb on the 5' RACE reads, gives a single entry per CDR3 protein. The data contain tens of thousands of distinct CDR3 sequences, around 7% of them singletons. This clonotype was seen ten or more times. V lost 6 bases and J lost 2, with 16 bases in between. Germline CDR1 reads SEHNR; CDR2 reads FQNEAQ (reference sequence). The CDR3 runs 16 residues. The J gene is TRBJ2-2, the V gene TRBV7-9, with D perhaps assigned TRBD1 or TRBD2 (6 bases each). The sequencing used CD8+ T cells sorted from PBMCs, collected more than 8 days after the first yellow fever vaccination. This TCR derives from a man aged 18 to 30 who received the YFV17D yellow fever vaccine. CDR3 sequence (DNA): TGTGCCAGCAGATCGACTAGGGGGACAAACACCGGGGAGCTGTTTTTT. It codes for CASRSTRGTNTGELFF.